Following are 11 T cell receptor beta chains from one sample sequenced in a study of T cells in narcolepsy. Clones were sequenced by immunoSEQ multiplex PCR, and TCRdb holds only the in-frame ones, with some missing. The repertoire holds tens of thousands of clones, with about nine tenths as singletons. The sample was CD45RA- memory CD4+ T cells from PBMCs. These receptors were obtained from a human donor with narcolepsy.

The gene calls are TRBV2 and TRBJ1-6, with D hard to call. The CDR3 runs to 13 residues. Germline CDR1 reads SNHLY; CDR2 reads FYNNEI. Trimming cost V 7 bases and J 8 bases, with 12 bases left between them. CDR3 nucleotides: TGTGCCAGCACCAACGATCGGGATTCACCCCTCCACTTT. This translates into CASTNDRDSPLHF.

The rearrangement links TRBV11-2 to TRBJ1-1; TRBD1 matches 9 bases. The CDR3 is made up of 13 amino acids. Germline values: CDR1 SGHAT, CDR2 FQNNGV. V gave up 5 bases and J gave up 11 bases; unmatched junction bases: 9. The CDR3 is CASSLGRDRVAFF. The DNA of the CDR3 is TGTGCCAGCAGCCTAGGGAGGGACAGGGTCGCTTTCTTT.

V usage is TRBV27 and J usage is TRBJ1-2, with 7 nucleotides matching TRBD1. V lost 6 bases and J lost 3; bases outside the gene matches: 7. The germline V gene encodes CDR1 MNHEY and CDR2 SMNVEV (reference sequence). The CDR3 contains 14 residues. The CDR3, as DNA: TGTGCCAGCAGCCGATATGACAGGGACTATGGCTACACCTTC. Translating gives CASSRYDRDYGYTF.

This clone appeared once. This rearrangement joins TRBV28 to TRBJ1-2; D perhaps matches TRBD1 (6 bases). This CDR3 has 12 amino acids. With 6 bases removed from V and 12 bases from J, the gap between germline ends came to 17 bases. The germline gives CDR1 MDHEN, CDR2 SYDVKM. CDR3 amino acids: CASSLTQGSHTF. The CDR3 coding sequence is TGTGCCAGCAGCCTTACACAGGGAAGCCACACCTTC.

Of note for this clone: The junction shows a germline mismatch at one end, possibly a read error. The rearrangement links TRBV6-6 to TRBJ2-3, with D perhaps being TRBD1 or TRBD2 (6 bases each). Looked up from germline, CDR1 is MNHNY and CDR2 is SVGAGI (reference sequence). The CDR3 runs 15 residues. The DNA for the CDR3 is TGTGCCAGCAGTTACGGAAGGGGACTTAGGGGGGCTGTGGAATTT. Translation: CASSYGRGLRGAVEF.

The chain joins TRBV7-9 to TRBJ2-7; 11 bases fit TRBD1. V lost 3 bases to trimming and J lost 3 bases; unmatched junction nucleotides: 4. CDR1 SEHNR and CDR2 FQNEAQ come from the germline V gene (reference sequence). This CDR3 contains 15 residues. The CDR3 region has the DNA TGTGCCAGCAGCTTTACCGGGACAGGGGGCTACGAGCAGTACTTC. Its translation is CASSFTGTGGYEQYF.

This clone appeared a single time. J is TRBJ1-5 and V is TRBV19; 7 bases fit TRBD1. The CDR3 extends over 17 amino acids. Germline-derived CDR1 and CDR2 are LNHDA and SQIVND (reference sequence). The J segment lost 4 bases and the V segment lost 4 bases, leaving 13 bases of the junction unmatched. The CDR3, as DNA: TGTGCCAGTAGTAAAAGGACAGGTTTTTCAACGAATCAGCCCCAGCATTTT. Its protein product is CASSKRTGFSTNQPQHF.

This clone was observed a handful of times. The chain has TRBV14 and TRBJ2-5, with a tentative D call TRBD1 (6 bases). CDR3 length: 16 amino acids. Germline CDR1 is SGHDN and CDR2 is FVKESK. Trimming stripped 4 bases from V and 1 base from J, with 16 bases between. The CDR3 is CASSPYSRTVQETQYF. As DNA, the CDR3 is TGTGCCAGCAGCCCCTACTCCCGGACAGTCCAAGAGACCCAGTACTTC.

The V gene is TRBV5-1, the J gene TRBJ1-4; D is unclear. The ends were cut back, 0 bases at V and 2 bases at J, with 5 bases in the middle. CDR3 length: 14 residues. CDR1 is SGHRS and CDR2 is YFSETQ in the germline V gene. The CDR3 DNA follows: TGCGCCAGCAGCTTGGATGTTACTAATGAAAAACTGTTTTTT. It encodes CASSLDVTNEKLFF. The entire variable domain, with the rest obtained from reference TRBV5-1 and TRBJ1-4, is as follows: KAGVTQTPRYLIKTRGQQVTLSCSPISGHRSVSWYQQTPGQGLQFLFEYFSETQRNKGNFPGRFSGRQFSNSRSEMNVSTLELGDSALYLCASSLDVTNEKLFFGSGTQLSVL.

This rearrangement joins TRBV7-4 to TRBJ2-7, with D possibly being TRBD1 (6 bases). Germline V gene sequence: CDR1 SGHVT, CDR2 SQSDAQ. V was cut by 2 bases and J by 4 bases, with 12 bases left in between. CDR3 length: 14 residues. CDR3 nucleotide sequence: TGTGCCAGCAGCTTAAGTTGGACAGATTACGAGCAGTACTTC. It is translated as CASSLSWTDYEQYF.

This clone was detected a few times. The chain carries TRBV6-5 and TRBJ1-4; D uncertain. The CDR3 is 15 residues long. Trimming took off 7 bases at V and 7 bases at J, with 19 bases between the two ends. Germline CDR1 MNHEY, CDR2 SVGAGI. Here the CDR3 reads CASKVGGPLTEKLFF. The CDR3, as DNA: TGTGCCAGCAAAGTAGGAGGGCCGTTAACTGAAAAACTGTTTTTT.